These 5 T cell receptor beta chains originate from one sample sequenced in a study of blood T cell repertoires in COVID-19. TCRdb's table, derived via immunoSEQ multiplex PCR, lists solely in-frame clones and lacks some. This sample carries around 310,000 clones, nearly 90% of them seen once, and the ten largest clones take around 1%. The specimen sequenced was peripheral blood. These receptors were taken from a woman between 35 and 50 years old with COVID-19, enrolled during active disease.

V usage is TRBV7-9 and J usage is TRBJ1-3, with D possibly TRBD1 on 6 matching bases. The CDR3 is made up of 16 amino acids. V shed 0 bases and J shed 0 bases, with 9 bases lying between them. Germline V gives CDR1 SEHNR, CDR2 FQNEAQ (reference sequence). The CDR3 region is CASSLAGRGSGNTIYF. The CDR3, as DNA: TGTGCCAGCAGCTTAGCGGGCAGGGGCTCTGGAAACACCATATATTTT. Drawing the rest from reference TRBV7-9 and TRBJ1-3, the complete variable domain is DTGVSQNPRHKITKRGQNVTFRCDPISEHNRLYWYRQTLGQGPEFLTYFQNEAQLEKSRLLSDRFSAERPKGSFSTLEIQRTEQGDSAMYLCASSLAGRGSGNTIYFGEGSWLTVV.

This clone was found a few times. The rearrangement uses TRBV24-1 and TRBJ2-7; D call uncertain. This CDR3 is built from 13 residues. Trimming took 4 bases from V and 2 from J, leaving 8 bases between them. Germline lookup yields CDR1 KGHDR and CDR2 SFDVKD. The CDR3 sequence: CATSDSDTYEQYF. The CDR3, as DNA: TGTGCCACCAGTGACTCCGACACCTACGAGCAGTACTTC.

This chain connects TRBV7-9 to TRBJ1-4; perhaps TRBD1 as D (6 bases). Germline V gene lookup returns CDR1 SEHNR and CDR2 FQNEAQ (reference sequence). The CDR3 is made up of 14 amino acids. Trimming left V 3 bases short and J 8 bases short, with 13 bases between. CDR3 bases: TGTGCCAGCAGCTTGGGAACAGGGCGCGAAAAACTGTTTTTT. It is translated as CASSLGTGREKLFF.

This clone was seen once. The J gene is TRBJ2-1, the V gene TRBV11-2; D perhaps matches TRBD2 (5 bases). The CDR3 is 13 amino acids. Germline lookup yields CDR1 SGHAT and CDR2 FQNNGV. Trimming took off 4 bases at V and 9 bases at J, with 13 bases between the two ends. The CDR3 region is CASSSPRGPEQFF. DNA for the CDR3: TGTGCCAGCAGCTCACCCCGCGGGCCTGAGCAGTTCTTC. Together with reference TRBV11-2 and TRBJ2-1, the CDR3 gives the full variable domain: EAGVAQSPRYKIIEKRQSVAFWCNPISGHATLYWYQQILGQGPKLLIQFQNNGVVDDSQLPKDRFSAERLKGVDSTLKIQPAKLEDSAVYLCASSSPRGPEQFFGPGTRLTVL.

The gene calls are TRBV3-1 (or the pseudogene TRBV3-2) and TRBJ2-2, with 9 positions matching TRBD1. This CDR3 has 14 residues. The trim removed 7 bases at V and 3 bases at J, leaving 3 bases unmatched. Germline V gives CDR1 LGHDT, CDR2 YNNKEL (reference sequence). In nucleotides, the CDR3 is TGTGCCAGCACACGGACAGGGGACACCGGGGAGCTGTTTTTT. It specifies CASTRTGDTGELFF.